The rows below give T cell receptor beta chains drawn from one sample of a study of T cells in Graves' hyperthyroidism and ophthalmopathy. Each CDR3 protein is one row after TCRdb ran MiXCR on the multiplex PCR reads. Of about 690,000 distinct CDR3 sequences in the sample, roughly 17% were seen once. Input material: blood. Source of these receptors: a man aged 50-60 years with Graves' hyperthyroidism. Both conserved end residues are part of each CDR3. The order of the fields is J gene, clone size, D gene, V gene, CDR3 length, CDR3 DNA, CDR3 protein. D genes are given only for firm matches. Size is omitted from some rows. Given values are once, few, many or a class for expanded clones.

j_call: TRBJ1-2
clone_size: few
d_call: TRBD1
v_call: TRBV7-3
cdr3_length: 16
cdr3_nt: TGTGCCAGCAGCTTCGGGACAGGAGATACTAACTATGGCTACACCTTC
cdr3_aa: CASSFGTGDTNYGYTF

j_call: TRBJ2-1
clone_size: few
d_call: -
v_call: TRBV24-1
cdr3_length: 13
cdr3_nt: TGTGCCACCAGTGATCCCGCCTTAAGGGAGCAGTTCTTC
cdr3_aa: CATSDPALREQFF

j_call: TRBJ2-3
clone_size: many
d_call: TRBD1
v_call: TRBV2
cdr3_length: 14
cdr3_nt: TGTGCCAGCAGTCCGGGACAGGGGGTAGATACGCAGTATTTT
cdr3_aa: CASSPGQGVDTQYF

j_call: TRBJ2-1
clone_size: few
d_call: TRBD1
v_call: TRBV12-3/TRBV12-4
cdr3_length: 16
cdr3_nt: TGTGCCAGCAGCGGACAGGGGGCCCACTCCTACAATGAGCAGTTCTTC
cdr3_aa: CASSGQGAHSYNEQFF

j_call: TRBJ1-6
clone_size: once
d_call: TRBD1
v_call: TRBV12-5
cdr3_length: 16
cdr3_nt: TGTGCTAGTGGTTTGGACCCGGGACAGAGAGATTCACCCCTCCACTTT
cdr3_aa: CASGLDPGQRDSPLHF

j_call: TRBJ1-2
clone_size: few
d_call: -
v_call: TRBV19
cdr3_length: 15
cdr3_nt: TGTGCCAGTGGCCACCCCCTACAGGAAATCTATGGCTACACCTTC
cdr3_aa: CASGHPLQEIYGYTF

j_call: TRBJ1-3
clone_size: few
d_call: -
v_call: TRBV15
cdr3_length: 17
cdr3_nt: TGTGCCACCAGCGGTTGGAAACACCCGTTCTCTGGAAACACCATATATTTT
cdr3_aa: CATSGWKHPFSGNTIYF

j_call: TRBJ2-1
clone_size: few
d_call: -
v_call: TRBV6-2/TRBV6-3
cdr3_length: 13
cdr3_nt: TGTGCCAGCAGTTACGCTAGACACAATGAGCAGTTCTTC
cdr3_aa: CASSYARHNEQFF

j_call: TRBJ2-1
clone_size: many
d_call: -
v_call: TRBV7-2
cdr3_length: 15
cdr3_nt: TGTGCCAGCAGCGACGCGGGGGCTACTACCGAGGAGCAGTTCTTC
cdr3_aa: CASSDAGATTEEQFF

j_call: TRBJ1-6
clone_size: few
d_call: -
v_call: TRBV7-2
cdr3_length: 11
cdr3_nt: TGTGCCAGCAGCTCCCTTGGGTCCCTCCACTTT
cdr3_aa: CASSSLGSLHF

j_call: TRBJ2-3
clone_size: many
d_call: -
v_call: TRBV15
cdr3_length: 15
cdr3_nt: TGTGCCACCAGCAGAGCGGGAGTCGGGTCAGATACGCAGTATTTT
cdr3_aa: CATSRAGVGSDTQYF

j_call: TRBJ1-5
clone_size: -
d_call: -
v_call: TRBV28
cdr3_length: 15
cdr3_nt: TGTGCCAGCAGTTTATGGTCCCAGGGGTATCAGCCCCAGCATTTT
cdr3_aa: CASSLWSQGYQPQHF

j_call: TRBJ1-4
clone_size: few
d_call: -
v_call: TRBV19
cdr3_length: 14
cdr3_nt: TGTGCCAGTAGTATAGAGCACGGTAATGAAAAACTGTTTTTT
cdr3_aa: CASSIEHGNEKLFF

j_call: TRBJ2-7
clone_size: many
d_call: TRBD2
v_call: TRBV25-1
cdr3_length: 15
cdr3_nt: TGTGCCAGCAGTGAATTAATGCGGGAGGGTGGCGAGCAGTACTTC
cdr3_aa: CASSELMREGGEQYF

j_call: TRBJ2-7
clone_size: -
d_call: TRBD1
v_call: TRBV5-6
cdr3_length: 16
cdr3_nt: TGTGCCAGCAGCTTGAATTGGCAGGGGGCTAACTACGAGCAGTACTTC
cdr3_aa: CASSLNWQGANYEQYF

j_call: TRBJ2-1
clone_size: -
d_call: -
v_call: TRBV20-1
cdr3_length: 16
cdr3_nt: TGCAGTGCTAGAGGGTTGGGGGGCCCGTCCTACAATGAGCAGTTCTTC
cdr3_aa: CSARGLGGPSYNEQFF

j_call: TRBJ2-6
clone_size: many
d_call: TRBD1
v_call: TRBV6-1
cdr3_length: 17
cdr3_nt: TGTGCCAGCAGTCTTCGGACAGGCTACTCTGGGGCCAACGTCCTGACTTTC
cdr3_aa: CASSLRTGYSGANVLTF

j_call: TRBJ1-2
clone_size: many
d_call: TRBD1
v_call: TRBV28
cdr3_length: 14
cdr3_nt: TGTGCCAGCAGTGCCAGAGACAGGGGGCCTGGCTACACCTTC
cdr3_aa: CASSARDRGPGYTF

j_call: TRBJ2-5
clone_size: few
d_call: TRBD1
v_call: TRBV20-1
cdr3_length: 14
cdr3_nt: TGCAGTGCTAGAGAGACAGGGGGCATGGAGACCCAGTACTTC
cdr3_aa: CSARETGGMETQYF

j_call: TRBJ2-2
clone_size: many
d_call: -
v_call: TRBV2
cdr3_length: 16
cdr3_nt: TGTGCCAGCAGTGATCGAAGCGGGTTTAACACCGGGGAGCTGTTTTTT
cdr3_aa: CASSDRSGFNTGELFF

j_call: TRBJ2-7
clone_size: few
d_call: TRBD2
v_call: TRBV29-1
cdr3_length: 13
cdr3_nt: TGCAGCGTCTGGACTAGCGTGTCCTACGAGCAGTACTTC
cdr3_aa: CSVWTSVSYEQYF

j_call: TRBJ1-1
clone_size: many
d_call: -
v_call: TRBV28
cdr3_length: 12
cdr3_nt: TGTGCCAGCTCACGGGGGGTCACTGAAGCTTTCTTT
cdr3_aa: CASSRGVTEAFF

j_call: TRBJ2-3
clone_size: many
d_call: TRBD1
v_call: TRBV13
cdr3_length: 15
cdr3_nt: TGTGCCAGCAGCTTAAGGACAGGGAGCAAAGATACGCAGTATTTT
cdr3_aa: CASSLRTGSKDTQYF

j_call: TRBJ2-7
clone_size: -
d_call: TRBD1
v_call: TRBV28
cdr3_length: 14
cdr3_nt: TGTGCCAGCAGTCCTCCAGCCGGGACAGACGACCAGTACTTC
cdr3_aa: CASSPPAGTDDQYF

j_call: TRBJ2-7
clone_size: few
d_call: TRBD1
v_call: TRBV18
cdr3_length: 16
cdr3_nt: TGTGCCAGCTCAATGGGACAGGGGGGCGCCTCCTACGAGCAGTACTTC
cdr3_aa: CASSMGQGGASYEQYF

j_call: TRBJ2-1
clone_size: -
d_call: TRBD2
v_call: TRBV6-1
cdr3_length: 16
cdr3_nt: TGTGCCAGCACCGAGGGGACTAGTGGACTCTACAATGAGCAGTTCTTC
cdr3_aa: CASTEGTSGLYNEQFF

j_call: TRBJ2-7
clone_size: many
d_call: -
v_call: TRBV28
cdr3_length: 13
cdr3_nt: TGTGCCAGCAGTCGGACAGAGCCCTACGAGCAGTACTTC
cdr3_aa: CASSRTEPYEQYF

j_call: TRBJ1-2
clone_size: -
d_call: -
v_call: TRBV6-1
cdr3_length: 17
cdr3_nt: TGTGCCAGCAGTGAAAGGGGCGGCGGGGTAACGGGCTATGGCTACACCTTC
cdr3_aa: CASSERGGGVTGYGYTF

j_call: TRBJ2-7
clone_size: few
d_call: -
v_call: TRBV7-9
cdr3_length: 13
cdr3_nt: TGTGCCAGCAGCTCAGAGGTGAACTACGAGCAGTACTTC
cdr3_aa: CASSSEVNYEQYF

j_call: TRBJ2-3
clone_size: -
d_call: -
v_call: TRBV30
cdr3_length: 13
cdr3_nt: TGTGCCTGGGGTAAAGAAAGCACAGATACGCAGTATTTT
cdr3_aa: CAWGKESTDTQYF

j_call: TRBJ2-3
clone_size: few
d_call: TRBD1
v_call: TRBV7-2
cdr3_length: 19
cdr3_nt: TGTGCCAGCAGCCCCGTATTCACCGGGACAGGGGGGGGCACAGATACGCAGTATTTT
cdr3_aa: CASSPVFTGTGGGTDTQYF

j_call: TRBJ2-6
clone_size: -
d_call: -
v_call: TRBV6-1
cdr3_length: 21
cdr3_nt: TGTGCCAGCAGTGAAGCGAGAGGGGAGTGGAGGGCAGGGTCTGGGGCCAACGTCCTGACTTTC
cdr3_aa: CASSEARGEWRAGSGANVLTF

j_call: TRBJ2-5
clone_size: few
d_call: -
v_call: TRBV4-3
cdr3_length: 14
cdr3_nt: TGCGCCAGCAGCCAAGAGCGGCATAAAGAGACCCAGTACTTC
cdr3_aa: CASSQERHKETQYF

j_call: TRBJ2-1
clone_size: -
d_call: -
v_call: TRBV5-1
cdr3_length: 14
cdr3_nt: TGCGCCAGCAGCTTCGACGCTACTAGGAATGAGCAGTTCTTC
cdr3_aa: CASSFDATRNEQFF

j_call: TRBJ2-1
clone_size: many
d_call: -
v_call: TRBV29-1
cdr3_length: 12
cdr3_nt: TGCACCTCCGTCGGGGTCTACAATGAGCAGTTCTTC
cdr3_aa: CTSVGVYNEQFF

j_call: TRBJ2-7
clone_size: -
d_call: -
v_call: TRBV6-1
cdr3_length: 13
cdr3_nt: TGTGCCAGCAGGCCGGAAGGGACCTACGAGCAGTACTTC
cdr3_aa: CASRPEGTYEQYF

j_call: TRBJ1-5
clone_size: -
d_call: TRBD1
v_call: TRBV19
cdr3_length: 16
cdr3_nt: TGTGCCAGTAGTATAACCGGGACAGGGGGCGAGCAGCCCCAGCATTTT
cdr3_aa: CASSITGTGGEQPQHF

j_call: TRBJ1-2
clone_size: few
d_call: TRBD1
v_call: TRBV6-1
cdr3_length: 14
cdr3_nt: TGTACCAGCAGTGCGGACAGGGCCGGCTATGGCTACACCTTC
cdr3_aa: CTSSADRAGYGYTF

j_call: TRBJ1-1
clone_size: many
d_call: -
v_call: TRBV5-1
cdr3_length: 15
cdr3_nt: TGCGCCAGCAGCCCGGGGCCGATCCAGGGCACTGAAGCTTTCTTT
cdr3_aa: CASSPGPIQGTEAFF

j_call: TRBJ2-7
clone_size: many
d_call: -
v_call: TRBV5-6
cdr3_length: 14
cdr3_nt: TGTGCCAGCAGCTTTGGGACACCCAGCTACGAGCAGTACTTC
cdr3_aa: CASSFGTPSYEQYF

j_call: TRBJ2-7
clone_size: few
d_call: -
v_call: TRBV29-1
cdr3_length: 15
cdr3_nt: TGCAGCGTTGAAGAAGGTCGGACGGGTGTCTACGAGCAGTACTTC
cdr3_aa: CSVEEGRTGVYEQYF

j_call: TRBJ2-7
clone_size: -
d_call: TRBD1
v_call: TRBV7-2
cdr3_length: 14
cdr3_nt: TGTGCCAGCAGCACCACCAGGGGGCGGAACGAGCAGTACTTC
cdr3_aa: CASSTTRGRNEQYF

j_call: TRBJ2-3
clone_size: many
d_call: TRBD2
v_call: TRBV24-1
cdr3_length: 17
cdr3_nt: TGTGCCACCAGTGACGCGGCAGCGGGAGGACAAGCAGATACGCAGTATTTT
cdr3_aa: CATSDAAAGGQADTQYF

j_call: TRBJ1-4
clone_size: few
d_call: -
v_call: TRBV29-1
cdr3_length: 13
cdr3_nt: TGCAGCGTGGGGGTGAGCGGGGGAGAAAAACTGTTTTTT
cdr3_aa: CSVGVSGGEKLFF

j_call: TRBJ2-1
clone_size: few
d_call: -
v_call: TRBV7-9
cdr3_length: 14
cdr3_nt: TGTGCCAGCAGCCCCGCTAGGGCGACCAATGAGCAGTTCTTC
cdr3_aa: CASSPARATNEQFF